This TCR beta chain appears in the sequencing data of a study of PD-1 blockade in mismatch repair-deficient tumors. Profiling relied on immunoSEQ multiplex PCR, and the TCRdb table lists in-frame clones only, not all of them. The table lists 85,000 to 130,000 clones, 82% of them singletons. Germline V gene data show CDR1 as SEHNR and CDR2 as FQNEAQ (reference sequence). This CDR3 contains 14 residues. V dropped 2 bases and J dropped 5 bases, with 11 bases sitting between them. The sample here was peripheral blood, taken roughly 36 weeks after starting pembrolizumab. The chain links TRBV7-9 to TRBJ2-3, with D possibly matching TRBD1 (5 bases). The TCR comes from an adult with mismatch repair-deficient cancer. CDR3 sequence (DNA): TGTGCCAGCAGCTTAAGGGGCTTTATAGATACGCAGTATTTT. Residues: CASSLRGFIDTQYF. Full variable domain (missing parts from reference TRBV7-9 and TRBJ2-3): DTGVSQNPRHKITKRGQNVTFRCDPISEHNRLYWYRQTLGQGPEFLTYFQNEAQLEKSRLLSDRFSAERPKGSFSTLEIQRTEQGDSAMYLCASSLRGFIDTQYFGPGTRLTVL.